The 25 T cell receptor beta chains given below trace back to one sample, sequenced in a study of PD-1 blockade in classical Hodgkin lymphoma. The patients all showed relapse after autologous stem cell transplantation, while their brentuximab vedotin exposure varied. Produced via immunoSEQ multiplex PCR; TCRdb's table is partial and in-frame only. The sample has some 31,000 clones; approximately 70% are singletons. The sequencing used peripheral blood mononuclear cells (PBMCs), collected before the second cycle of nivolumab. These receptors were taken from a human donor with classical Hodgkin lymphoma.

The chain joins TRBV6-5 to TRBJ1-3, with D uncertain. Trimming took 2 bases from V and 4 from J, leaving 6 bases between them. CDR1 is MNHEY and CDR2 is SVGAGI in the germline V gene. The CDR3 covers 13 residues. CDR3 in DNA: TGTGCCAGCAGTTACGAAGGGGGAAACACCATATATTTT. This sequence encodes CASSYEGGNTIYF.

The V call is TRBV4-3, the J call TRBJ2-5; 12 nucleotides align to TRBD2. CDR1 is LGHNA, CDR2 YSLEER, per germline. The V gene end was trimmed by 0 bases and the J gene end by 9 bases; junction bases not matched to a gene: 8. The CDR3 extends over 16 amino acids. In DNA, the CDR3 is TGCGCCAGCAGCCAAGATCCCCTAGCGGGGGGGCAGCCCCAGTACTTC. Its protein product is CASSQDPLAGGQPQYF.

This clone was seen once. CDR3 sequence: CASTNFRDRVMYEQYV. The DNA of the CDR3 is TGTGCCAGCACCAACTTCCGGGACAGGGTGATGTACGAGCAGTACGTC. The J gene is TRBJ2-7, the V gene TRBV21-1; TRBD1 is the table's D call and was not checked against the DNA. TRBV21-1 is deemed a pseudogene. This CDR3 contains 16 residues.

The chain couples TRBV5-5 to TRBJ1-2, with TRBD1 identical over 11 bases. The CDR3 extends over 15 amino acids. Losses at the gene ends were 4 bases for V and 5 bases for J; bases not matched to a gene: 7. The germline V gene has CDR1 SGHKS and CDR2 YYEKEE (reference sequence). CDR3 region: CASSITGTGGYGYTF. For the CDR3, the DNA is TGTGCCAGCAGCATCACCGGGACAGGGGGTTATGGCTACACCTTC.

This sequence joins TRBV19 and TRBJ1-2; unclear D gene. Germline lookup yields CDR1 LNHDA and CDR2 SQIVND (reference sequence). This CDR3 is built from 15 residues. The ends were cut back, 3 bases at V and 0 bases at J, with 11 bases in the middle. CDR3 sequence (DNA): TGTGCCAGTAGTATGAGACCGTCTGCTAACTATGGCTACACCTTC. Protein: CASSMRPSANYGYTF.

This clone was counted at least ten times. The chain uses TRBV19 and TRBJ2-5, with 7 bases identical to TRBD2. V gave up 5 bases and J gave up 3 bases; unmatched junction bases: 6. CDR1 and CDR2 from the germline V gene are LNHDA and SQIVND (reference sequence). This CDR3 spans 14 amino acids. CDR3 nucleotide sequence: TGTGCCAGTAGTTCCTCTGCGGGGGAAGAGACCCAGTACTTC. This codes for CASSSSAGEETQYF. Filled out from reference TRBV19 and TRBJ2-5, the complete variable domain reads DGGITQSPKYLFRKEGQNVTLSCEQNLNHDAMYWYRQDPGQGLRLIYYSQIVNDFQKGDIAEGYSVSREKKESFPLTVTSAQKNPTAFYLCASSSSAGEETQYFGPGTRLLVL.

The CDR3 loop reads CASGDFGAQYF. DNA of the CDR3: TGTGCCAGCGGGGACTTTGGGGCCCAGTACTTC. The V call is TRBV7-9, the J call TRBJ2-5; tentatively, D is TRBD2 (6 bases). Looked up from germline, CDR1 is SEHNR and CDR2 is FQNEAQ (reference sequence). Trimming left V 8 bases short and J 9 bases short, with 13 bases between. The CDR3 loop spans 11 amino acids.

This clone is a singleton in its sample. CDR3 residues: CASSSPGGLASLSSYEQYF. The CDR3 nucleotides read TGTGCCAGCAGCTCCCCCGGGGGACTAGCATCCCTGAGCTCCTACGAGCAGTACTTC. V gene TRBV11-3 combines with J gene TRBJ2-7, with TRBD2 matching 9 bases. Germline CDR1 SGHNT, CDR2 YENEEA. V was clipped by 4 bases and J by 0 bases; unmatched bases: 16. CDR3 length: 19 residues. Together with reference TRBV11-3 and TRBJ2-7, the CDR3 gives the full variable domain: EAGVVQSPRYKIIEKKQPVAFWCNPISGHNTLYWYLQNLGQGPELLIRYENEEAVDDSQLPKDRFSAERLKGVDSTLKIQPAELGDSAVYLCASSSPGGLASLSSYEQYFGPGTRLTVT.

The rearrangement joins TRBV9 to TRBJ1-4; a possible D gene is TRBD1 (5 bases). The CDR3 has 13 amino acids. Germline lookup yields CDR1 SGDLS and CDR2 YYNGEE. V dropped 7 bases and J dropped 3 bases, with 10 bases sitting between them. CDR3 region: CASGDQPNEKLFF. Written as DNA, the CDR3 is TGTGCCAGCGGGGACCAGCCTAATGAAAAACTGTTTTTT.

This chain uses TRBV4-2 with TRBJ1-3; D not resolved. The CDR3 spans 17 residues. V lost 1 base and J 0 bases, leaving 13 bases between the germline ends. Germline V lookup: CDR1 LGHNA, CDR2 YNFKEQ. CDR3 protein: CASSQGERSLSGNTIYF. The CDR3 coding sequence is TGTGCCAGCAGCCAAGGAGAGAGATCCCTCTCTGGAAACACCATATATTTT.

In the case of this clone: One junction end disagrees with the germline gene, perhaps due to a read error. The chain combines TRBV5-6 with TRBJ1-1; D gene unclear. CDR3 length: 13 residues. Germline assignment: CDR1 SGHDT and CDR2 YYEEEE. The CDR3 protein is CAGSLLRNTEAFF. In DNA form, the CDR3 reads TGTGCCGGCAGCCTCCTAAGGAACACTGAAGCTTTCTTT. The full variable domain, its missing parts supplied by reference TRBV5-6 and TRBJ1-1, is DAGVTQSPTHLIKTRGQQVTLRCSPKSGHDTVSWYQQALGQGPQFIFQYYEEEERQRGNFPDRFSGHQFPNYSSELNVNALLLGDSALYLCAGSLLRNTEAFFGQGTRLTVV.

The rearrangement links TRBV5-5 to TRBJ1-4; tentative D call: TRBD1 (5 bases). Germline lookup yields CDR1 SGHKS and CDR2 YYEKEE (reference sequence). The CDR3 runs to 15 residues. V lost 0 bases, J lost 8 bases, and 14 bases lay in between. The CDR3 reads CASSLGTGQGEKLFF. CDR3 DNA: TGTGCCAGCAGCTTGGGTACTGGGCAGGGAGAAAAACTGTTTTTT.

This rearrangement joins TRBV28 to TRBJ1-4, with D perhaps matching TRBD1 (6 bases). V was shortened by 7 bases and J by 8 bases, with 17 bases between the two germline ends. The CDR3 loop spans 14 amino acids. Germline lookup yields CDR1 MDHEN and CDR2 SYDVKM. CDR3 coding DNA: TGTGCCAGCACCGAAACAGGGTTAGGCGAAAAACTGTTTTTT. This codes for CASTETGLGEKLFF.

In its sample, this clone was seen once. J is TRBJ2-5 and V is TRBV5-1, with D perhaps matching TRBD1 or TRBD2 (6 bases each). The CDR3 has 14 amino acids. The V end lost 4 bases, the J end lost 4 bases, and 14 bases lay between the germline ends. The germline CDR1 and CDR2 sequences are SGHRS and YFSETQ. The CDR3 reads CASSGGHFGETQYF. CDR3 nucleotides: TGCGCCAGCAGCGGGGGGCACTTCGGAGAGACCCAGTACTTC.

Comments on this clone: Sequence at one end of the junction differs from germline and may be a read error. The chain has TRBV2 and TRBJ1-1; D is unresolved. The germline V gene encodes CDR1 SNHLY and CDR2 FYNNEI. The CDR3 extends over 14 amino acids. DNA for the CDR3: TGTGCCAGCAGGGAAGACGGTACCAGTACTGAAGCTTTCTTT. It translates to CASREDGTSTEAFF.

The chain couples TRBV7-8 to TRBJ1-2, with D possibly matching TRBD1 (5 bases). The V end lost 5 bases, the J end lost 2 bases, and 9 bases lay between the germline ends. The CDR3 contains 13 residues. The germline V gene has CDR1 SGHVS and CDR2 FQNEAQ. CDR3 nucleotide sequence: TGTGCCAGCAGCAACGGGGGAAACTATGGCTACACCTTC. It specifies CASSNGGNYGYTF.

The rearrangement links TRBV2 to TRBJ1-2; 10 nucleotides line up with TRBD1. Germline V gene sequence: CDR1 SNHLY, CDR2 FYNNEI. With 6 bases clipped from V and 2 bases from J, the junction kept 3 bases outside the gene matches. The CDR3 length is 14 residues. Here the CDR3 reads CASSLDRGNYGYTF. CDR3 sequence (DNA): TGTGCCAGCAGCCTGGACAGGGGGAACTATGGCTACACCTTC.

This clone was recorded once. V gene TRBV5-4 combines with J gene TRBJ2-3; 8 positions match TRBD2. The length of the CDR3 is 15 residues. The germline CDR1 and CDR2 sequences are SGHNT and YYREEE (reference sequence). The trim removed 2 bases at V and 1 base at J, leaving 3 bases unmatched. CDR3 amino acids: CASSFGAGGTDTQYF. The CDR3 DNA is TGTGCCAGCAGCTTCGGAGCGGGGGGCACAGATACGCAGTATTTT.

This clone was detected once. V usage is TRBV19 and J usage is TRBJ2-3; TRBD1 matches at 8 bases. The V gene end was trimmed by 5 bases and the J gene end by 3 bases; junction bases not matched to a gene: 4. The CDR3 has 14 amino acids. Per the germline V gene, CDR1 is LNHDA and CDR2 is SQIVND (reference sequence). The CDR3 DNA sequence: TGTGCCAGTAGTTCCAGGGGGCGGACAGATACGCAGTATTTT. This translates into CASSSRGRTDTQYF.

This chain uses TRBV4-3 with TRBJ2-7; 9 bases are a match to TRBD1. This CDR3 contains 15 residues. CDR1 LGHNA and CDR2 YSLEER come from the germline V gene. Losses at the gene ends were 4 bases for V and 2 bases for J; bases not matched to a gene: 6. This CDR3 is CASSRARDRAYEQYF. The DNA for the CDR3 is TGCGCCAGCAGCCGCGCCCGGGACAGGGCCTACGAGCAGTACTTC.

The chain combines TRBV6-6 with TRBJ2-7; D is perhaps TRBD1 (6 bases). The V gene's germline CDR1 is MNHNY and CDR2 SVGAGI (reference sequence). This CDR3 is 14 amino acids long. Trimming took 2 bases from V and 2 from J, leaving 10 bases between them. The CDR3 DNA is TGTGCCAGCAGTTACGACGCAGGGGCCTACGAGCAGTACTTC. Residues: CASSYDAGAYEQYF.

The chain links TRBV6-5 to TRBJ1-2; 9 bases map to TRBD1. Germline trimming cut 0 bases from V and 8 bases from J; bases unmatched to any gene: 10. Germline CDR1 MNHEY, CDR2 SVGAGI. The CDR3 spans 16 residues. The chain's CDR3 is CASSYSSQQGAAGYTF. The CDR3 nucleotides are TGTGCCAGCAGTTACTCGTCCCAACAGGGGGCAGCCGGCTACACCTTC.

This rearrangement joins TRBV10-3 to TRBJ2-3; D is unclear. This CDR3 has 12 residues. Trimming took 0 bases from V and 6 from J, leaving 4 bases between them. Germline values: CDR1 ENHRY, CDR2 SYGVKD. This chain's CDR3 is CAISESGDTQYF. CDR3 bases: TGTGCCATCAGTGAGTCGGGGGATACGCAGTATTTT.

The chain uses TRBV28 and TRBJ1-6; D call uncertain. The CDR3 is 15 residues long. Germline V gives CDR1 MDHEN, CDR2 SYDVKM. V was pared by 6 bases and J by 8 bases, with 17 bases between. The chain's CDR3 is CASSPSDMKDSPLHF. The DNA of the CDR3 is TGTGCCAGCAGCCCCTCTGACATGAAGGATTCACCCCTCCACTTT.

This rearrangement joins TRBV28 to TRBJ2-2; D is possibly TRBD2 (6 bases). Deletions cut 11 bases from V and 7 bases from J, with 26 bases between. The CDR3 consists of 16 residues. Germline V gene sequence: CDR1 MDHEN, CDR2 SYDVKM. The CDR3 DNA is TGTGCCGCTCGTGGAGGAGGGAGCCTAGCGATCGGGGAGCTGTTTTTT. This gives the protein CAARGGGSLAIGELFF.